The present TCR beta chain was sequenced within a study of T-cell reconstitution after alpha-beta-depleted transplantation in children. Notes on the study in general: The main origin of T-cell counts and diversity one year after transplant was newly produced T cells. Several hundred rapidly expanded clones from non-depleted graft cells reportedly supplied alpha-beta T cells about two months post-transplant.

The ends were cut back, 3 bases at V and 3 bases at J, with 14 bases in the middle. This CDR3 has 14 amino acids. Germline values: CDR1 SQVTM, CDR2 ANQGSEA. Preparation of the TCRbeta library involved a method that used unique molecular identifiers. A single record per CDR3 protein comes from TCRdb applying MiXCR to the PCR reads. The sample yields about 870,000 distinct CDR3 sequences, around 15% seen once. About this clonotype itself: Its matching antigen is unknown. It is likely a read error, because the conserved phenylalanine at the end of the CDR3 is missing.

The TCR comes from a male patient younger than 18 who had a stem cell transplant for acute lymphoblastic leukemia, so the T cells may come from the graft donor. The gene calls are TRBV29-1 and TRBJ1-1; D is possibly TRBD1 (6 bases). The sequences come from PBMCs, mostly from graft donor cells, collected 360 days after TCRalphabeta/CD19-depleted stem cell transplant. The CDR3 protein is CSVEGRGVYTEAFV. CDR3 DNA: TGCAGCGTTGAGGGCAGGGGAGTTTACACTGAAGCTTTCGTT.